A single sample gave rise to the 7 T cell receptor beta chains below, sequenced in a study of a mutant IDH1 vaccine in newly diagnosed glioma. For these receptors, no antigen is known. Sequencing used immunoSEQ multiplex PCR; TCRdb keeps in-frame clones, though not all of them. The sample holds about 84,000 clones; 80% to 90% are singletons and the top ten take roughly 5.6%. Time point indicated: week 47, end of study. Mutant IDH1 20-mer peptide, at 300 ug, made up each vaccine dose, with topical imiquimod. The sequencing here drew on PBMCs, taken from a glioma patient whose treatment included an IDH1 peptide vaccine. These receptors originate from a man aged 40-50 years with glioma.

The chain links TRBV2 to TRBJ2-3; no firm D call. The CDR3 is made up of 11 amino acids. V gave up 6 bases and J gave up 2 bases, with 3 bases separating them. Per germline, CDR1 SNHLY and CDR2 FYNNEI. The CDR3 region has the DNA TGTGCCAGCAGGGCCACAGATACGCAGTATTTT. Amino acids: CASRATDTQYF.

The chain couples TRBV18 to TRBJ2-2; D call uncertain. Germline V gene sequence: CDR1 KGHSH, CDR2 LQKENI. The CDR3 sequence is 14 residues long. V was clipped by 2 bases and J by 6 bases, with 10 bases between them. CDR3 in amino acids: CASSPSRYAGELFF. In DNA, the CDR3 is TGTGCCAGCTCACCATCCAGATACGCCGGGGAGCTGTTTTTT.

The chain uses TRBV7-9 and TRBJ1-3; 9 bases are shared with TRBD1. V was clipped by 7 bases and J by 0 bases; unmatched bases: 7. Per the germline V gene, CDR1 is SEHNR and CDR2 is FQNEAQ (reference sequence). The CDR3 sequence is 16 residues long. The CDR3 DNA is TGTGCCAGCACTCAACAGGGGGCAGTCTCTGGAAACACCATATATTTT. As protein: CASTQQGAVSGNTIYF.

The chain recombines TRBV6-5 with TRBJ2-1, with 7 bases matching TRBD1. This CDR3 is built from 14 residues. CDR1 MNHEY and CDR2 SVGAGI come from the germline V gene. The J segment lost 5 bases and the V segment lost 2 bases, leaving 3 bases of the junction unmatched. The CDR3 DNA is TGTGCCAGCAGTTACAGGGGGCCCAACAATGAGCAGTTCTTC. Amino acid sequence: CASSYRGPNNEQFF.

V gene TRBV11-2 combines with J gene TRBJ2-1; a possible D gene is TRBD2 (6 bases). Trimming took off 3 bases at V and 6 bases at J, with 12 bases between the two ends. In germline, CDR1 is SGHAT, CDR2 FQNNGV. The CDR3 totals 14 residues. The CDR3 loop reads CASSFVTRSNEQFF. In nucleotides, the CDR3 is TGTGCCAGCAGCTTTGTGACTAGATCCAATGAGCAGTTCTTC.

This clone was observed once. The chain links TRBV6-1 to TRBJ2-7; 10 bases map to TRBD2. Germline CDR1 is MNHNS and CDR2 is SASEGT. V trimming: 6 bases; J trimming: 5 bases; junction bases outside the gene matches: 4. This CDR3 has 13 residues. CDR3 DNA: TGTGCCAGCAGCAAGCGGGAGGGTGACGAGCAGTACTTC. This translates into CASSKREGDEQYF.

The chain joins TRBV4-1 to TRBJ2-1; 14 bases match TRBD2. This CDR3 contains 17 residues. Germline CDR1 MGHRA, CDR2 YSYEKL. V was pared by 0 bases and J by 10 bases, with 8 bases of the junction left unmatched. CDR3 protein: CASSQDLTSGRAREQFF. The CDR3 bases are TGCGCCAGCAGCCAAGATCTGACTAGCGGGAGGGCCAGGGAGCAGTTCTTC.